Below, 19 T cell receptor beta chains from the same sample are listed, as sequenced in a study of vaccination and CD4 T cells after COVID-19 (dated by TCRdb to between 2021 and 2024). The library was prepared using PCR. The data were produced on an Illumina iSeq 100. Using fastp trimming at Q25 and MiXCR clonotype assembly, TCRdb reanalyzed the public sequencing data and kept in-frame beta chains. Rows merge per CDR3 protein into single entries with the most common DNA and genes. The sample contains 20,000 or so distinct CDR3 sequences, 60% of them found a single time. Of the sample, 1.1% is held by the ten largest clones. The input for sequencing was CD4+ T cells from blood, taken after SARS-CoV-2 vaccination. These TCRs come from a human donor who had recovered from COVID-19.

The rearrangement uses TRBV7-3 and TRBJ2-1; 9 bases are a match to TRBD1. With V trimmed by 4 bases and J by 7 bases, 8 bases remained unmatched. Per germline, CDR1 SGHTA and CDR2 FQGTGA. There are 15 residues in the CDR3. The CDR3 here is CASSSPDRGRNEQFF. CDR3 DNA sequence: TGTGCCAGCAGCTCCCCGGACAGGGGTAGGAATGAGCAGTTCTTC.

J is TRBJ1-1 and V is TRBV7-3; D is uncertain. Deletions cut 7 bases from V and 0 bases from J, with 9 bases between. The germline V gene encodes CDR1 SGHTA and CDR2 FQGTGA. There are 13 residues in the CDR3. CDR3 sequence reads: CASKREMNTEAFF. CDR3 DNA: TGTGCCAGCAAGCGGGAGATGAACACTGAAGCTTTCTTT.

The genes are TRBV7-2 and TRBJ2-2; possible D gene TRBD2, 6 bases. Between the trimmed V and J ends, which lost 2 bases and 5 bases, there was a span of 15 bases. This CDR3 is 16 amino acids long. Germline-derived CDR1 and CDR2 are SGHTA and FQGNSA. The CDR3 here is CASSLRFGDSTGELFF. In nucleotides, the CDR3 is TGTGCCAGCAGCTTAAGGTTCGGGGACTCGACCGGGGAGCTGTTTTTT.

This clonotype occurred a few times. The gene calls are TRBV11-1 and TRBJ2-5; D not certain. The V gene lost 5 bases and the J gene lost 2 bases, with 12 bases spanning the gap. Germline assignment: CDR1 SGHAT and CDR2 FQDESV (reference sequence). The CDR3 totals 14 residues. The CDR3 here is CASSPLPGQETQYF. The CDR3 DNA sequence: TGTGCCAGCAGCCCTTTACCGGGTCAAGAGACCCAGTACTTC.

This rearrangement joins TRBV19 to TRBJ1-5; possibly TRBD1 for D (5 bases). This CDR3 is built from 16 residues. Trimming removed 3 bases at V and 3 bases at J, with 15 bases between. Germline lookup yields CDR1 LNHDA and CDR2 SQIVND (reference sequence). The CDR3 nucleotides read TGTGCCAGTAGTATGGTTTCGGGGGATTACAATCAGCCCCAGCATTTT. Translation gives CASSMVSGDYNQPQHF.

V gene TRBV25-1 combines with J gene TRBJ2-7; 7 bases are a match to TRBD1. The CDR3 sequence is 14 residues long. The germline CDR1 and CDR2 sequences are MGHDK and SYGVNS. J was trimmed by 4 bases and V by 3 bases; bases with no gene match: 6. CDR3 in DNA: TGTGCCAGCAGTGACCGGGGACAGTTTTACGAGCAGTACTTC. Translating it yields CASSDRGQFYEQYF.

The rearrangement links TRBV5-1 to TRBJ2-2; TRBD2 is a possible D gene (5 bases). Trimming stripped 1 base from V and 6 bases from J, with 19 bases between. CDR1 SGHRS and CDR2 YFSETQ come from the germline V gene. The CDR3 consists of 17 residues. The CDR3: CASSLPPGIAGPGELFF. The CDR3 DNA reads as TGCGCCAGCAGCTTGCCACCCGGGATCGCAGGTCCCGGGGAGCTGTTTTTT.

The chain recombines TRBV2 with TRBJ2-5; TRBD1 agrees at 9 bases. This CDR3 spans 15 amino acids. Germline CDR1 reads SNHLY; CDR2 reads FYNNEI. J lost 3 bases, V lost 6 bases, and 8 bases had no gene match. The CDR3 DNA is TGTGCCAGCAGCACACAGGGGGCCAAAGAAGAGACCCAGTACTTC. Protein: CASSTQGAKEETQYF.

In regard to this clonotype: Its ends do not fully match the called genes, so a read error is possible. The J gene is TRBJ2-7, the V gene TRBV12-3 or TRBV12-4; 12 positions agree with TRBD1. This CDR3 is 14 amino acids long. The CDR3 reads CASSLGQGAPKQHF. The CDR3 bases are TGTGCCAGCAGTTTGGGACAGGGGGCCCCTAAACAACACTTC.

The chain carries TRBV4-1 and TRBJ1-5, with D maybe TRBD1 (6 bases). The CDR3 has 15 amino acids. The germline V gene encodes CDR1 MGHRA and CDR2 YSYEKL. Trimming stripped 3 bases from V and 5 bases from J, with 14 bases between. Here the CDR3 DNA reads TGCGCCAGCAGCCACCGGACAGCCACGGATCAGCCCCAGCATTTT. As protein: CASSHRTATDQPQHF.

A few counts support this clonotype. The chain carries TRBV20-1 and TRBJ1-1; unclear D gene. Trimming pared 5 bases from V and 5 bases from J, leaving 15 bases between. The germline CDR1 and CDR2 sequences are DFQATT and SNEGSKA (reference sequence). The CDR3 is 13 residues long. The CDR3 DNA reads TGCAGTGCTTTAACCTACGCGCGGACTGAAGCTTTCTTT. It translates to CSALTYARTEAFF.

CDR3 sequence reads: CASSLSRGRTNTGELFF. The CDR3, as DNA: TGTGCCAGCAGCTTGTCCAGGGGGCGGACGAACACCGGGGAGCTGTTTTTT. The chain combines TRBV5-4 with TRBJ2-2; TRBD1 matches 8 bases. The germline gives CDR1 SGHNT, CDR2 YYREEE (reference sequence). The CDR3 is 17 amino acids. V lost 1 base to trimming and J lost 0 bases; unmatched junction nucleotides: 5.

The J gene is TRBJ2-7, the V gene TRBV4-2; no reliable D call. The germline gives CDR1 LGHNA, CDR2 YNFKEQ. The ends were cut back, 3 bases at V and 7 bases at J, with 7 bases in the middle. The CDR3 totals 11 residues. CDR3 sequence (DNA): TGTGCCAGCAGCCAGGGTAAGGAGCAGTACTTC. Translating gives CASSQGKEQYF.

The chain combines TRBV20-1 with TRBJ1-4; D not resolved. Trimming pared 1 base from V and 8 bases from J, leaving 14 bases between. Germline V lookup: CDR1 DFQATT, CDR2 SNEGSKA (reference sequence). CDR3 size: 14 residues. CDR3 nucleotide sequence: TGCAGTGCTAGAGTCGGCAGCACGCTCGAAAAACTGTTTTTT. Encoded protein: CSARVGSTLEKLFF.

The V and J genes are TRBV27 and TRBJ2-2; 7 bases fit TRBD2. This CDR3 spans 15 amino acids. Germline CDR1 reads MNHEY; CDR2 reads SMNVEV (reference sequence). Trimming removed 3 bases from V and 9 bases from J; junction bases left unmatched: 10. The CDR3 is CASSLMGLNGRELFF. Written as DNA, the CDR3 is TGTGCCAGCAGTTTGATGGGACTAAACGGGCGGGAGCTGTTTTTT.

This chain connects TRBV6-2 or TRBV6-3 to TRBJ2-1; D unresolved. The CDR3 covers 12 residues. V was pared by 6 bases and J by 9 bases, with 12 bases between. The V gene's germline CDR1 is MNHEY and CDR2 SVGEGT. In DNA, the CDR3 is TGTGCCAGCAGATCGGCTGGTGTTGAGCAGTTCTTC. Its protein product is CASRSAGVEQFF.

This clonotype was observed once. This chain uses TRBV20-1 with TRBJ2-3, with 8 bases that match TRBD2. The ends lost 1 base at V and 4 bases at J; junction bases unmatched: 13. This CDR3 has 17 amino acids. Germline values: CDR1 DFQATT, CDR2 SNEGSKA (reference sequence). The CDR3 region is CSARVPQVSGNADTQYF. The CDR3 region has the DNA TGCAGTGCTAGAGTCCCCCAAGTTAGCGGGAACGCAGATACGCAGTATTTT.

The J gene is TRBJ1-2, the V gene TRBV12-3 or TRBV12-4; D call uncertain. V lost 1 base to trimming and J lost 4 bases, with 10 bases between them. This CDR3 comprises 14 residues. The CDR3 region is CASSLGGSRYGYTF. The CDR3 nucleotides are TGTGCCAGCAGTTTAGGAGGCAGCCGCTATGGCTACACCTTC.

This clonotype was counted between two and nine times. The chain combines TRBV7-9 with TRBJ2-5; tentatively, D is TRBD2 (9 bases). The germline V and J ends were trimmed by 3 bases and 0 bases, with 35 bases remaining between them. The CDR3 has 23 residues. Germline CDR1 is SEHNR and CDR2 is FQNEAQ (reference sequence). CDR3 DNA sequence: TGTGCCAGCAGCTTCGGTACAGGGGGTTGGTCTAGCGGGACACCGACGTACCAAGAGACCCAGTACTTC. Translated, it gives CASSFGTGGWSSGTPTYQETQYF.